Following are 9 T cell receptor beta chains from one sample sequenced in a study of shared clonotypes between healthy human individuals (dated by TCRdb to the early 2020s). Receptor libraries were prepared by the immunoSEQ multiplex PCR assay. This is the immuneACCESS table as TCRdb keeps it, with only in-frame sequences that have V and J called. A part of the clones is gone; compared with another copy, unresolved V genes explain less than half, and the rest is unexplained. This sample is represented by nearly 600,000 clones; about 95% of them were singletons. The ten largest clones take up less than 0.13% of the sample. For the CD8 naive samples, CD45RO-negative cells were positively selected for CCR7, yielding a CD45RA+CCR7+ population from which TemRA cells were excluded. The specimen was naive CD8+ T cells sorted from blood. Sample cell subset or site, as interpreted from the label and publication: CD45RA+CCR7+. The source of these receptors is a woman between 25 and 40 years old in good health.

Of note for this clone: Other nucleotide sequences in the sample specify the same CDR3. In DNA form, the CDR3 reads TGTGCCACCAGCAGAGCAGGCACTGAAGCTTTCTTT. Its translation is CATSRAGTEAFF. The chain couples TRBV15 to TRBJ1-1; D ambiguous. The CDR3 loop spans 12 amino acids. CDR1 LNHNV and CDR2 YYDKDF come from the germline V gene (reference sequence). Trimming shortened V by 1 base and J by 4 bases, and 4 bases separated the two germline ends.

This chain connects TRBV7-8 to TRBJ2-7, with TRBD2 identical over 13 bases. The CDR3 runs to 14 residues. V lost 7 bases and J lost 5; bases outside the gene matches: 5. The germline V gene has CDR1 SGHVS and CDR2 FQNEAQ. CDR3 bases: TGTGCCAGCACCGGGACTAGCGGGATCGACGAGCAGTACTTC. This translates into CASTGTSGIDEQYF.

This clone showed up just once. The rearrangement uses TRBV6-6 and TRBJ2-1, with TRBD2 identical over 7 bases. After removal of 2 bases from V and 9 bases from J, the junction contained 1 base not matched to a gene. CDR1 and CDR2 (germline): MNHNY, SVGAGI (reference sequence). There are 12 residues in the CDR3. The CDR3 here is CASSYGRGEQFF. CDR3 in DNA: TGTGCCAGCAGTTACGGGAGGGGTGAGCAGTTCTTC.

The chain carries TRBV13 and TRBJ2-7; either TRBD1 or TRBD2 may fit D (5 bases each). The CDR3 contains 14 residues. The ends were cut back, 6 bases at V and 3 bases at J, with 15 bases in the middle. The germline V gene encodes CDR1 PRHDT and CDR2 FYEKMQ (reference sequence). The chain's CDR3 is CASSYGSGGYEQYF. The CDR3 nucleotides are TGTGCCAGCAGTTACGGGTCTGGGGGCTACGAGCAGTACTTC.

This clone appeared once. The chain is built from TRBV28 and TRBJ2-1, with TRBD2 matching over 12 bases. Per germline, CDR1 MDHEN and CDR2 SYDVKM. J gave up 5 bases and V 6 bases, and 11 bases lay outside the gene matches. The CDR3 length is 17 residues. CDR3 nucleotides: TGTGCCAGCAGCGGGGCTAGCGGGAGGGCCAGGGACAATGAGCAGTTCTTC. Translated: CASSGASGRARDNEQFF.

This chain uses TRBV28 with TRBJ2-7; 7 bases fit TRBD2. The CDR3 has 14 residues. J gave up 0 bases and V 5 bases, and 4 bases lay outside the gene matches. The germline CDR1 and CDR2 sequences are MDHEN and SYDVKM. The CDR3 is CASSVLASSYEQYF. The CDR3, as DNA: TGTGCCAGCAGTGTACTAGCGAGCTCCTACGAGCAGTACTTC. Based on the CDR3 plus reference TRBV28 and TRBJ2-7, the full variable domain is DVKVTQSSRYLVKRTGEKVFLECVQDMDHENMFWYRQDPGLGLRLIYFSYDVKMKEKGDIPEGYSVSREKKERFSLILESASTNQTSMYLCASSVLASSYEQYFGPGTRLTVT.

The chain employs TRBV7-9 and TRBJ1-1; 7 bases agree with TRBD1. Germline CDR1 is SEHNR and CDR2 is FQNEAQ (reference sequence). The V and J ends lost 4 bases and 12 bases, in that order; junction bases with no gene match: 5. The CDR3 sequence is 11 residues long. The CDR3 region has the DNA TGTGCCAGCAGCTCTGGACAGGAAACTTTCTTT. Amino acid sequence: CASSSGQETFF.

This chain joins TRBV19 and TRBJ2-3, with 8 positions matching TRBD2. Germline assignment: CDR1 LNHDA and CDR2 SQIVND (reference sequence). V trimming: 6 bases; J trimming: 0 bases; junction bases outside the gene matches: 8. This CDR3 region has 16 residues. DNA of the CDR3: TGTGCCAGTAGGGGACGGGCTAGCGGGAGCACAGATACGCAGTATTTT. This translates into CASRGRASGSTDTQYF.

The V gene is TRBV13, the J gene TRBJ2-2; D gene ambiguous. Germline CDR1 and CDR2: PRHDT and FYEKMQ (reference sequence). Deletions cut 2 bases from V and 7 bases from J, with 14 bases between. The CDR3 spans 15 residues. The CDR3, as DNA: TGTGCCAGCAGCTTATCCCTTGGGGTCGGCGGGGAGCTGTTTTTT. Its translation: CASSLSLGVGGELFF.